The 17 T cell receptor beta chains listed next were all sequenced from one sample in a study of blood T cell repertoires in COVID-19. The data were produced by immunoSEQ multiplex PCR, yet TCRdb's version contains in-frame clones alone and is incomplete. The table has just under 90,000 clones, roughly 88% seen once; the top ten hold 0.35% to 0.5%. The sample taken for sequencing was peripheral blood. The source is a man aged 55-75 years with acute or convalescent COVID-19.

The chain combines TRBV7-2 with TRBJ2-2; the D gene is possibly TRBD1 (5 bases). Deletions cut 3 bases from V and 8 bases from J, with 10 bases between. The CDR3 extends over 13 amino acids. The germline CDR1 and CDR2 sequences are SGHTA and FQGNSA. CDR3 DNA: TGTGCCAGCAGCTTCAGGGATTTAGGGGAGCTGTTTTTT. It codes for CASSFRDLGELFF.

The genes are TRBV5-1 and TRBJ2-1, with 7 bases aligning to TRBD1. This CDR3 region has 16 residues. J was trimmed by 4 bases and V by 0 bases; bases with no gene match: 7. In germline, CDR1 is SGHRS, CDR2 YFSETQ. CDR3 coding DNA: TGCGCCAGCAGCTTGGCCCCTGGCAGGGGGTACAATGAGCAGTTCTTC. Translating gives CASSLAPGRGYNEQFF.

The V call is TRBV19, the J call TRBJ2-2; possible D gene TRBD1, 5 bases. Trimming took 3 bases from V and 6 from J, leaving 8 bases between them. Looked up from germline, CDR1 is LNHDA and CDR2 is SQIVND (reference sequence). This CDR3 has 13 amino acids. The CDR3 sequence: CASSMTVPGELFF. The CDR3 coding sequence is TGTGCCAGTAGTATGACAGTTCCCGGGGAGCTGTTTTTT.

The chain combines TRBV27 with TRBJ2-2; the match to TRBD2 covers 10 bases. The germline V gene encodes CDR1 MNHEY and CDR2 SMNVEV (reference sequence). The CDR3 is 16 residues long. The ends lost 6 bases at V and 1 base at J; junction bases unmatched: 5. CDR3 protein: CASRGAGGLNTGELFF. The CDR3 DNA follows: TGTGCCAGCAGGGGAGCGGGAGGGTTGAACACCGGGGAGCTGTTTTTT.

The rearrangement uses TRBV19 and TRBJ1-2; 8 bases align to TRBD1. Germline V CDR1 and CDR2: LNHDA, SQIVND (reference sequence). The CDR3 is 13 amino acids. Here the CDR3 reads CASTGARSSGYTF. The CDR3 DNA follows: TGTGCTTCGACAGGGGCGAGGTCTTCCGGCTACACCTTC.

The V call is TRBV5-1, the J call TRBJ2-2; weak D call: TRBD1 (5 bases). Per germline, CDR1 SGHRS and CDR2 YFSETQ. V lost 6 bases, J lost 1 base, and 13 bases lay in between. The CDR3 is 15 residues long. Here the CDR3 reads CASTLRAGNTGELFF. The CDR3 nucleotides are TGCGCCAGCACCCTCAGGGCAGGGAACACCGGGGAGCTGTTTTTT. Filled out from reference TRBV5-1 and TRBJ2-2, the complete variable domain reads KAGVTQTPRYLIKTRGQQVTLSCSPISGHRSVSWYQQTPGQGLQFLFEYFSETQRNKGNFPGRFSGRQFSNSRSEMNVSTLELGDSALYLCASTLRAGNTGELFFGEGSRLTVL.

The V gene is TRBV19, the J gene TRBJ2-5, with 15 nucleotides matching TRBD2. Trimming took 6 bases from V and 0 from J; bases not matched to a gene: 11. The CDR3 loop spans 19 amino acids. Germline CDR1 reads LNHDA; CDR2 reads SQIVND (reference sequence). The CDR3 bases are TGTGCCAGTAGCCCCGGACTAGCGGGAGGGAGAAAGTACCAAGAGACCCAGTACTTC. This sequence encodes CASSPGLAGGRKYQETQYF.

The J gene is TRBJ2-7, the V gene TRBV21-1; the D call TRBD1 from the table was never checked on the DNA. TRBV21-1 is designated a pseudogene. This CDR3 comprises 15 residues. The DNA of the CDR3 is TGTGCCAGCAGGGGACAGACCCTTCTAGCCTACGAGCAGTACTTC. It yields the protein CASRGQTLLAYEQYF.

The chain employs TRBV29-1 and TRBJ2-1, with 8 bases identical to TRBD2. CDR3 length equals 15 residues. V lost 3 bases to trimming and J lost 8 bases; unmatched junction nucleotides: 12. Germline V gives CDR1 SQVTM, CDR2 ANQGSEA. The CDR3 sequence is CSVELAGRGEDEQFF. The CDR3 DNA reads as TGCAGCGTTGAGTTAGCGGGACGGGGAGAGGATGAGCAGTTCTTC.

This clone was counted a single time. The CDR3 protein is CASRGTGGQPQHF. The CDR3 coding sequence is TGTGCCAGCAGGGGGACAGGTGGTCAGCCCCAGCATTTT. The chain links TRBV6-5 to TRBJ1-5; 8 bases match TRBD1. The CDR3 extends over 13 amino acids. Germline-derived CDR1 and CDR2 are MNHEY and SVGAGI. The V and J ends lost 6 bases and 6 bases, in that order; junction bases with no gene match: 4.

V is TRBV6-2 or TRBV6-3 and J is TRBJ1-1; D is ambiguous. Germline V gene lookup returns CDR1 MNHEY and CDR2 SVGEGT. V was pared by 2 bases and J by 5 bases, with 15 bases between. The CDR3 covers 15 residues. For the CDR3, the DNA is TGTGCCAGCAGTTACGGTGGGGAGGTGTGGACTGAAGCTTTCTTT. This sequence encodes CASSYGGEVWTEAFF.

V gene TRBV13 combines with J gene TRBJ1-2, with 8 bases matching TRBD1. Per the germline V gene, CDR1 is PRHDT and CDR2 is FYEKMQ (reference sequence). CDR3 length equals 15 residues. V lost 3 bases and J lost 5; bases outside the gene matches: 8. CDR3 residues: CASSFRTGGVYGYTF. CDR3 nucleotide sequence: TGTGCCAGCAGCTTCCGAACAGGGGGGGTTTATGGCTACACCTTC. The full variable domain, in which reference TRBV13 and TRBJ1-2 provide the parts outside the CDR3, is AAGVIQSPRHLIKEKRETATLKCYPIPRHDTVYWYQQGPGQDPQFLISFYEKMQSDKGSIPDRFSAQQFSDYHSELNMSSLELGDSALYFCASSFRTGGVYGYTFGSGTRLTVV.

The sample holds one count of this clone. The chain employs TRBV6-5 and TRBJ2-7; D possibly corresponds to TRBD1 (7 bases). V lost 9 bases, J lost 7 bases, and 19 bases lay in between. This CDR3 is built from 13 residues. The V gene's germline CDR1 is MNHEY and CDR2 SVGAGI. The CDR3 region is CASRSAGGWEQYF. DNA of the CDR3: TGTGCCAGTCGGTCGGCAGGGGGGTGGGAGCAGTACTTC.

The rearrangement links TRBV6-4 to TRBJ2-7, with 7 nucleotides matching TRBD2. Germline V lookup: CDR1 MRHNA, CDR2 SNTAGT. Trimming took 8 bases from V and 5 from J; bases not matched to a gene: 18. The CDR3 covers 16 residues. CDR3 region: CASSPLAGRAMNEQYF. The CDR3 DNA is TGTGCCAGCTCCCCCCTAGCTGGGAGGGCCATGAACGAGCAGTACTTC.

The chain is built from TRBV6-5 and TRBJ1-4, with D maybe TRBD1 (6 bases). The CDR3 length is 15 residues. Deletions cut 0 bases from V and 8 bases from J, with 13 bases between. Per the germline V gene, CDR1 is MNHEY and CDR2 is SVGAGI. CDR3 nucleotides: TGTGCCAGCAGTTACTCCGGCAGGGGTGAGGAAAAACTGTTTTTT. It yields the protein CASSYSGRGEEKLFF.

Of note for this clone: This sample includes further DNA sequences coding for the same CDR3. The chain carries TRBV9 and TRBJ2-2, with TRBD2 matching 10 bases. Per the germline V gene, CDR1 is SGDLS and CDR2 is YYNGEE. V shed 0 bases and J 4 bases; nucleotides not matched to a gene: 3. This CDR3 is 16 amino acids long. The CDR3, as DNA: TGTGCCAGCAGCGTAGGGCTAGCGGGGGCCACCGGGGAGCTGTTTTTT. Translation gives CASSVGLAGATGELFF.

The chain employs TRBV19 and TRBJ2-2, with TRBD1 matching over 7 bases. After removal of 1 base from V and 0 bases from J, the junction contained 2 bases not matched to a gene. Germline V gene sequence: CDR1 LNHDA, CDR2 SQIVND (reference sequence). This CDR3 spans 16 amino acids. The CDR3 sequence is CASSIGGTANTGELFF. CDR3 nucleotide sequence: TGTGCCAGTAGTATAGGGGGGACAGCGAACACCGGGGAGCTGTTTTTT.